The 3 T cell receptor beta chains below were found in one sample sequenced in a study of T cell repertoires in cytomegalovirus infection. Their antigen targets remain unknown. TCRdb processed the reads anew with MiXCR; each CDR3 protein has one entry. The sample consists of tens of thousands of distinct CDR3 sequences, roughly a fifth of them appearing once. Sequencing used CD8+ T cells from cultured PBMCs, obtained from culture after CMV antigen stimulation. The source is a human donor in good health (CMV status not recorded). Some clones in this sample may be carry-over from other donors' samples.

The J gene is TRBJ2-6, the V gene TRBV9; D gene unclear. In germline, CDR1 is SGDLS, CDR2 YYNGEE. The CDR3 consists of 16 residues. The ends were cut back, 0 bases at V and 2 bases at J, with 9 bases in the middle. CDR3 loop: CASSVASTPGANVLTF. CDR3 DNA: TGTGCCAGCAGCGTAGCTAGTACTCCTGGGGCCAACGTCCTGACTTTC.

This clonotype was seen a few times. This chain connects TRBV7-2 to TRBJ2-7, with a possible D match to TRBD1 (6 bases). V shed 3 bases and J shed 3 bases, with 15 bases lying between them. Germline V gives CDR1 SGHTA, CDR2 FQGNSA. The CDR3 totals 15 residues. CDR3 bases: TGTGCCAGCAGCTTCCGGGACATCGGATACTACGAGCAGTACTTC. It is translated as CASSFRDIGYYEQYF.

J is TRBJ1-3 and V is TRBV5-4; D might be TRBD1 (5 bases). V dropped 4 bases and J dropped 2 bases, with 16 bases sitting between them. Germline CDR1 is SGHNT and CDR2 is YYREEE (reference sequence). The CDR3 extends over 16 amino acids. The CDR3 here is CASSLGGRRPGNTIYF. The CDR3 nucleotides read TGTGCCAGCAGCCTTGGGGGTAGGAGGCCTGGAAACACCATATATTTT.